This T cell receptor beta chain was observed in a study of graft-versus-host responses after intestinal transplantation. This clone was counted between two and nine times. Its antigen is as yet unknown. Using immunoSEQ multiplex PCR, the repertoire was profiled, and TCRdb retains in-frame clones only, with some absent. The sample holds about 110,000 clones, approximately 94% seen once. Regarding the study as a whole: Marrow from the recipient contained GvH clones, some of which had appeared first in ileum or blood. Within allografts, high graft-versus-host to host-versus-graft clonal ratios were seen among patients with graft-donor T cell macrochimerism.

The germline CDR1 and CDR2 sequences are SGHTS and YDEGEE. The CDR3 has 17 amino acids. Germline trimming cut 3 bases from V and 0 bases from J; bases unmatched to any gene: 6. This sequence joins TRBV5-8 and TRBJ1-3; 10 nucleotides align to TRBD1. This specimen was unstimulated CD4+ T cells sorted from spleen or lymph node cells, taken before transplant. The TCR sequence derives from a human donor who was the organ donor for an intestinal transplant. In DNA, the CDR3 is TGTGCCAGCAGCTGGGATGACAGGGGGCTCTCTGGAAACACCATATATTTT. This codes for CASSWDDRGLSGNTIYF.